Below are 23 T cell receptor beta chains sequenced from a single sample in a study of blood T cell repertoires in COVID-19. Assay used: immunoSEQ multiplex PCR; TCRdb lists only in-frame clones, some missing. Here the sample spans 400,000 to 550,000 clones, roughly 89% being singletons. The specimen was peripheral blood. The receptor source for this set is a woman in her 30s with acute or convalescent COVID-19.

The chain combines TRBV5-6 with TRBJ2-2, with 9 nucleotides matching TRBD2. The CDR3 runs to 18 residues. CDR1 is SGHDT and CDR2 is YYEEEE in the germline V gene. The V segment lost 0 bases and the J segment 4 bases; nucleotides outside the gene matches: 10. The CDR3 loop is CASSLVVGSGGSTGELFF. The CDR3 DNA is TGTGCCAGCAGCTTGGTGGTTGGTAGCGGGGGTAGCACCGGGGAGCTGTTTTTT.

This chain connects TRBV2 to TRBJ2-7, with D maybe TRBD1 (5 bases). This CDR3 comprises 13 residues. CDR1 and CDR2 from the germline V gene are SNHLY and FYNNEI. Trimming removed 3 bases from V and 0 bases from J, with 6 bases in between. For the CDR3, the DNA is TGTGCCAGCAGTGAGACAGACTCCTACGAGCAGTACTTC. It encodes CASSETDSYEQYF.

V gene TRBV3-1 (or the pseudogene TRBV3-2) combines with J gene TRBJ1-1; 8 nucleotides agree with TRBD1. The ends lost 0 bases at V and 6 bases at J; junction bases unmatched: 6. The CDR3 is 15 amino acids. CDR1 and CDR2 (germline): LGHDT, YNNKEL (reference sequence). The CDR3 coding sequence is TGTGCCAGCAGCCAAGAGGGCCTCAGGGGGCCTGAAGCTTTCTTT. This encodes CASSQEGLRGPEAFF.

The chain has TRBV30 and TRBJ2-1; 9 bases agree with TRBD1. The germline CDR1 and CDR2 sequences are GTSNPN and SVGIG (reference sequence). With 5 bases clipped from V and 3 bases from J, the junction kept 5 bases outside the gene matches. The CDR3 spans 14 residues. In DNA, the CDR3 is TGTGCCTGGGCCCCGGGACAGGGCTACAATGAGCAGTTCTTC. It yields the protein CAWAPGQGYNEQFF.

V gene TRBV12-5 combines with J gene TRBJ2-7; 12 bases match TRBD1. CDR1 LGHNT and CDR2 FRNRAP come from the germline V gene. This CDR3 is 16 amino acids long. The V and J ends lost 0 bases and 5 bases, in that order; junction bases with no gene match: 5. The CDR3 bases are TGTGCTAGTGGTTTGGTTCCCGGGACAGGGGGCGACGAGCAGTACTTC. Translated: CASGLVPGTGGDEQYF. The complete variable domain, with remaining parts taken from reference TRBV12-5 and TRBJ2-7, reads DARVTQTPRHKVTEMGQEVTMRCQPILGHNTVFWYRQTMMQGLELLAYFRNRAPLDDSGMPKDRFSAEMPDATLATLKIQPSEPRDSAVYFCASGLVPGTGGDEQYFGPGTRLTVT.

This clone showed up just once. This chain connects TRBV4-2 to TRBJ2-1; no definite D call. The CDR3 loop spans 13 amino acids. Germline assignment: CDR1 LGHNA and CDR2 YNFKEQ. V was trimmed by 0 bases and J by 3 bases, leaving 3 bases between them. The DNA for the CDR3 is TGTGCCAGCAGCCAAGATTACTACAATGAGCAGTTCTTC. This codes for CASSQDYYNEQFF.

This clone showed up many times. This chain joins TRBV20-1 and TRBJ2-5; tentative D call: TRBD1 (5 bases). Trimming cost V 3 bases and J 9 bases, with 20 bases left between them. The CDR3 is 14 amino acids. Germline CDR1 is DFQATT and CDR2 is SNEGSKA (reference sequence). CDR3 sequence (DNA): TGCAGTGCTAGTTCACGCTTCAGGGTTTCGTCCCAGTACTTC. Its translation is CSASSRFRVSSQYF.

The V and J genes are TRBV20-1 and TRBJ2-1; the D gene is possibly TRBD1 (5 bases). The CDR3 spans 13 residues. From germline, CDR1 is DFQATT and CDR2 SNEGSKA (reference sequence). Trimming removed 3 bases at V and 5 bases at J, with 11 bases between. The CDR3 protein is CSASEGANNEQFF. The CDR3 nucleotides are TGCAGTGCTAGTGAAGGGGCAAACAATGAGCAGTTCTTC.

V and J are TRBV10-3 and TRBJ2-1, with 7 bases that match TRBD1. The J segment lost 0 bases and the V segment lost 4 bases, leaving 3 bases of the junction unmatched. Germline V lookup: CDR1 ENHRY, CDR2 SYGVKD. The CDR3 spans 15 residues. In nucleotides, the CDR3 is TGTGCCATCAGTGTGGGGGACAGCTCCTACAATGAGCAGTTCTTC. It encodes CAISVGDSSYNEQFF.

The chain combines TRBV30 with TRBJ1-6; maybe TRBD1 (5 bases). The ends were cut back, 5 bases at V and 14 bases at J, with 22 bases in the middle. Germline assignment: CDR1 GTSNPN and CDR2 SVGIG (reference sequence). This CDR3 has 14 residues. CDR3 in amino acids: CAWGSTGPSGALHF. CDR3 sequence (DNA): TGTGCCTGGGGGTCGACGGGACCTTCGGGAGCCCTCCACTTT.

The rearrangement joins TRBV6-1 to TRBJ2-1, with 8 bases aligning to TRBD2. From germline, CDR1 is MNHNS and CDR2 SASEGT. Unmatched junction bases numbered 13, after V lost 9 bases and J lost 6 bases. The length of the CDR3 is 15 residues. CDR3 protein: CASSAAGLAPNEQFF. For the CDR3, the DNA is TGTGCCAGTTCAGCTGCTGGACTAGCCCCCAATGAGCAGTTCTTC.

V and J are TRBV30 and TRBJ1-3; 7 bases fit TRBD1. This CDR3 region has 16 residues. V gave up 2 bases and J gave up 0 bases; unmatched junction bases: 7. CDR1 and CDR2 from the germline V gene are GTSNPN and SVGIG (reference sequence). Here the CDR3 DNA reads TGTGCCTGGAGTAAGGGGGCCAAGAGCTCTGGAAACACCATATATTTT. It encodes CAWSKGAKSSGNTIYF.

V gene TRBV13 combines with J gene TRBJ2-5; 8 nucleotides line up with TRBD2. Unmatched junction bases numbered 14, after V lost 6 bases and J lost 5 bases. CDR3 length: 16 amino acids. The germline V gene encodes CDR1 PRHDT and CDR2 FYEKMQ (reference sequence). The CDR3 reads CASSLRTGGPVETQYF. CDR3 in DNA: TGTGCCAGCAGTTTGCGAACGGGGGGGCCAGTGGAGACCCAGTACTTC.

The V call is TRBV15, the J call TRBJ1-2; a possible D gene is TRBD1 (6 bases). The germline CDR1 and CDR2 sequences are LNHNV and YYDKDF (reference sequence). There are 16 residues in the CDR3. The V and J ends lost 4 bases and 0 bases respectively, with 15 bases between them. DNA for the CDR3: TGTGCCACCAGCAATCGGGGGGCTGGATCTAACTATGGCTACACCTTC. It yields the protein CATSNRGAGSNYGYTF.

This clone was observed once. As DNA, the CDR3 is TGTGCCAGTTCCATCCGAGGGGGTAGTGAAAAACTGTTTTTT. This codes for CASSIRGGSEKLFF. The chain joins TRBV19 to TRBJ1-4; a possible D gene is TRBD1 (6 bases). Between the trimmed V and J ends, which lost 8 bases and 7 bases, there was a span of 17 bases. Germline values: CDR1 LNHDA, CDR2 SQIVND (reference sequence). The CDR3 extends over 14 amino acids.

The table lists this clone with a count of one. The chain has TRBV24-1 and TRBJ1-5; 8 positions agree with TRBD1. The junction had 8 bases not matched to a gene; V was cut back by 2 bases and J by 0 bases. The length of the CDR3 is 18 residues. Germline loops: CDR1 KGHDR, CDR2 SFDVKD. The CDR3 here is CATSDWTGSIYSNQPQHF. DNA of the CDR3: TGTGCCACCAGTGATTGGACAGGGAGCATATATAGCAATCAGCCCCAGCATTTT.

The CDR3 loop is CASSFGGGAGTDTQYF. CDR3 in DNA: TGTGCCAGCAGCTTCGGCGGGGGGGCGGGGACAGATACGCAGTATTTT. The V gene is TRBV5-4, the J gene TRBJ2-3; 9 bases map to TRBD2. Trimming at V came to 2 bases and at J to 3 bases, leaving 7 bases not matched to a gene. The V gene's germline CDR1 is SGHNT and CDR2 YYREEE (reference sequence). This CDR3 comprises 16 residues.

This clone showed up just a few times. For the CDR3, the DNA is TGCAGCGTTGTTAGTCGCTCCTACAATGAGCAGTTCTTC. Protein sequence: CSVVSRSYNEQFF. This chain joins TRBV29-1 and TRBJ2-1; D is unclear. From germline, CDR1 is SQVTM and CDR2 ANQGSEA. Trimming left V 4 bases short and J 0 bases short, with 7 bases between. The CDR3 is made up of 13 amino acids.

The genes are TRBV18 and TRBJ1-6; D is ambiguous. V was shortened by 8 bases and J by 8 bases, with 16 bases between the two germline ends. The CDR3 runs 14 residues. CDR1 and CDR2 (germline): KGHSH, LQKENI. CDR3 sequence (DNA): TGTGCCAGCCAGCGAAGCTTTCGTGATTCACCCCTCCACTTT. Encoded protein: CASQRSFRDSPLHF. Full variable domain (rest looked up from reference TRBV18 and TRBJ1-6): NAGVMQNPRHLVRRRGQEARLRCSPMKGHSHVYWYRQLPEEGLKFMVYLQKENIIDESGMPKERFSAEFPKEGPSILRIQQVVRGDSAAYFCASQRSFRDSPLHFGNGTRLTVT.

The chain joins TRBV7-6 to TRBJ1-3; D gene ambiguous. Germline lookup yields CDR1 SGHVS and CDR2 FNYEAQ. The CDR3 is 16 residues long. The ends were cut back, 0 bases at V and 4 bases at J, with 13 bases in the middle. This CDR3 is CASSLATTEEGNTIYF. The CDR3 DNA follows: TGTGCCAGCAGCTTAGCCACGACGGAGGAAGGAAACACCATATATTTT.

In this sample, this clone turned up a few times. The chain employs TRBV5-1 and TRBJ2-1, with 9 bases lining up with TRBD1. Germline V gene lookup returns CDR1 SGHRS and CDR2 YFSETQ. V was clipped by 4 bases and J by 2 bases; unmatched bases: 13. The CDR3 sequence is 18 residues long. The CDR3 spells CASSPAVPGQGTYNEQFF. The CDR3 nucleotides are TGCGCCAGCAGCCCCGCAGTCCCGGGACAGGGCACCTACAATGAGCAGTTCTTC. The whole variable domain, remainder taken from reference TRBV5-1 and TRBJ2-1, is KAGVTQTPRYLIKTRGQQVTLSCSPISGHRSVSWYQQTPGQGLQFLFEYFSETQRNKGNFPGRFSGRQFSNSRSEMNVSTLELGDSALYLCASSPAVPGQGTYNEQFFGPGTRLTVL.

The chain carries TRBV6-5 and TRBJ1-5; D is perhaps TRBD1 (6 bases). Per the germline V gene, CDR1 is MNHEY and CDR2 is SVGAGI. V shed 4 bases and J shed 6 bases, with 19 bases lying between them. The CDR3 is 16 amino acids. CDR3 residues: CASSSLIQGRVQPQHF. In DNA form, the CDR3 reads TGTGCCAGCAGTTCACTTATACAGGGAAGGGTTCAGCCCCAGCATTTT.

Here the CDR3 reads CASSPGGPQHF. CDR3 DNA: TGTGCCAGTAGTCCGGGGGGTCCCCAGCATTTT. The chain is built from TRBV19 and TRBJ1-5; D perhaps matches TRBD1 (5 bases). The germline V and J ends were trimmed by 5 bases and 10 bases, with 9 bases remaining between them. This CDR3 is 11 amino acids long. From germline, CDR1 is LNHDA and CDR2 SQIVND (reference sequence).